These 6 T cell receptor beta chains were all obtained from the same sample, sequenced in a study of siplizumab effects on memory and regulatory T cells (dated by TCRdb to between 2017 and 2020). Library preparation was by the immunoSEQ multiplex PCR assay. The source is immuneACCESS, and TCRdb retained only in-frame sequences with V and J called. Part of the clones is not carried over; for the studies checked, unresolved V genes explain less than half of this, and the remainder is unexplained. The sample table lists 50,000 to 70,000 clones, nearly 98% of them with a count of one. Around 0.086% of the sample rests with the top ten. The sample was naive CD8+ T cells sorted from blood. The cell subset or site label for this specimen denotes: unstimulated naive T cells. These TCRs come from a human donor in good health.

This rearrangement joins TRBV19 to TRBJ2-7; weak D call: TRBD1 (6 bases). This CDR3 contains 15 residues. Germline V gives CDR1 LNHDA, CDR2 SQIVND (reference sequence). V lost 3 bases and J lost 3, with 15 bases in between. CDR3 DNA sequence: TGTGCCAGTAGTATCAGTTCAGGGGTCCTCTACGAGCAGTACTTC. Protein product: CASSISSGVLYEQYF.

This chain uses TRBV27 with TRBJ2-3; TRBD2 matches 13 bases. This CDR3 comprises 16 residues. V shed 5 bases, J shed 4 bases, and the junction held 6 bases outside the gene matches. CDR1 is MNHEY, CDR2 SMNVEV, per germline (reference sequence). The CDR3 region is CASSDQGLAGSDTQYF. In DNA form, the CDR3 reads TGTGCCAGCAGTGACCAGGGACTAGCGGGGTCAGATACGCAGTATTTT.

The rearrangement uses TRBV27 and TRBJ2-5; 8 bases agree with TRBD2. V gave up 2 bases and J gave up 1 base; unmatched junction bases: 15. This CDR3 is 19 amino acids long. Per the germline V gene, CDR1 is MNHEY and CDR2 is SMNVEV (reference sequence). CDR3 protein: CASSLAQRGPESVQETQYF. The CDR3 DNA is TGTGCCAGCAGTTTAGCCCAGCGGGGGCCTGAGAGCGTCCAAGAGACCCAGTACTTC.

The chain couples TRBV28 to TRBJ2-3, with a possible D match to TRBD2 (7 bases). The CDR3 extends over 14 amino acids. Per germline, CDR1 MDHEN and CDR2 SYDVKM. The CDR3 nucleotides are TGTGCTACGAATAGGGGGGGCGCCTCAGATACGCAGTATTTT. Translating it yields CATNRGGASDTQYF.

This rearrangement joins TRBV11-2 to TRBJ2-7; D is uncertain. The CDR3 has 15 amino acids. Germline values: CDR1 SGHAT, CDR2 FQNNGV. V lost 5 bases to trimming and J lost 1 base, with 15 bases between them. The CDR3 DNA sequence: TGTGCCAGCAGCCAACCACCCAGAGAGTCCTACGAGCAGTACTTC. Translating gives CASSQPPRESYEQYF.

The chain links TRBV2 to TRBJ2-1; a weak D match, TRBD2 (5 bases). The CDR3 contains 16 residues. CDR1 is SNHLY, CDR2 FYNNEI, per germline. Deletions cut 3 bases from V and 1 base from J, with 13 bases between. CDR3 residues: CASSEGGGGSYNEQFF. DNA of the CDR3: TGTGCCAGCAGTGAGGGCGGAGGTGGGTCCTACAATGAGCAGTTCTTC.